The present T cell receptor (beta chain) was sequenced within a study of identical twins. This clonotype was counted only a few times. Its target is not known. General study results and limits: Models predicted less out-of-frame TCR alpha sharing in monozygotic twins than was found. Carriage of fewer insertions was seen in abundant cord blood beta clonotypes, whereas memory repertoires showed none.

TCRdb processed the 5' RACE reads anew with MiXCR; each CDR3 protein has one entry. The sample has around 680,000 distinct CDR3 sequences; around 8.6% are singletons. CDR1 MNHEY and CDR2 SVGEGT come from the germline V gene. The CDR3 consists of 13 residues. Trimming cost V 8 bases and J 4 bases, with 13 bases left between them. The same sample was also used in a study of yellow fever vaccine responses in identical twins. That work contributes: Twins reportedly mounted vaccine T cell responses that seemed partly convergent, partly personalized.

The sample comprised PBMCs. V usage is TRBV6-2 or TRBV6-3 and J usage is TRBJ2-3; no firm D call. This TCR was recovered from a woman between 18 and 29 years old in good health. CDR3 sequence: CASQPRFADTQYF. The CDR3 region has the DNA TGTGCCAGCCAGCCTAGGTTCGCAGATACGCAGTATTTT.